Listed here are 11 T cell receptor beta chains from one sample, sequenced in a study of a mutant IDH1 vaccine in newly diagnosed glioma (dated by TCRdb to about 2021). The method behind the library was the immunoSEQ multiplex PCR assay. TCRdb limited this immuneACCESS table to in-frame rearrangements with V and J called. A share of clones is missing; checked studies link under half to unresolved V genes, and the rest is unexplained. Within this sample are just over 60,000 clones, with roughly 87% of them counted one time only. Together, the top ten hold under 4.5% of the sample. No antigen has been identified for these receptors. Interpreted using the paper, the time point label stands for: week 47, end of study. A 20-mer mutant IDH1 peptide at 300 micrograms in Montanide made up each vaccine dose, which was injected subcutaneously together with topical imiquimod. The material sequenced was PBMCs, taken from a glioma patient whose treatment included an IDH1 peptide vaccine. These receptors originate from a man in his thirties or forties with glioma.

This chain links TRBV15 with TRBJ1-3, with D perhaps matching TRBD1 (6 bases). Trimming left V 6 bases short and J 3 bases short, with 9 bases between. The CDR3 has 13 residues. Germline V gene data show CDR1 as LNHNV and CDR2 as YYDKDF (reference sequence). The CDR3, as DNA: TGTGCCACCAGTACAGGGAATGGAAACACCATATATTTT. Its translation: CATSTGNGNTIYF.

This chain joins TRBV19 and TRBJ1-5, with 8 bases fitting TRBD1. This CDR3 spans 15 amino acids. Germline values: CDR1 LNHDA, CDR2 SQIVND (reference sequence). The V segment lost 1 base and the J segment 6 bases; nucleotides outside the gene matches: 5. The CDR3 loop is CASSIGRGQSQPQHF. The CDR3, as DNA: TGTGCCAGTAGTATAGGCAGGGGGCAATCTCAGCCCCAGCATTTT. The variable domain in full, with the rest retrieved from reference TRBV19 and TRBJ1-5, is DGGITQSPKYLFRKEGQNVTLSCEQNLNHDAMYWYRQDPGQGLRLIYYSQIVNDFQKGDIAEGYSVSREKKESFPLTVTSAQKNPTAFYLCASSIGRGQSQPQHFGDGTRLSIL.

This clone was recorded only once. V gene TRBV5-1 combines with J gene TRBJ2-7, with 7 bases lining up with TRBD1. Germline CDR1 reads SGHRS; CDR2 reads YFSETQ. V shed 4 bases and J 0 bases; nucleotides not matched to a gene: 4. The CDR3 contains 14 residues. CDR3 sequence: CASSRDSNSYEQYF. CDR3 in DNA: TGCGCCAGCAGCCGGGACAGCAACTCCTACGAGCAGTACTTC.

V and J are TRBV5-4 and TRBJ2-3, with TRBD2 matching 10 bases. The CDR3 is 17 residues long. CDR1 and CDR2 from the germline V gene are SGHNT and YYREEE (reference sequence). After removal of 4 bases from V and 2 bases from J, the junction contained 10 bases not matched to a gene. The CDR3 bases are TGTGCCAGCAGCACGTTAAAGCGGGGGGGGAACACAGATACGCAGTATTTT. Translated: CASSTLKRGGNTDTQYF. Complete variable domain (other parts from reference TRBV5-4 and TRBJ2-3): ETGVTQSPTHLIKTRGQQVTLRCSSQSGHNTVSWYQQALGQGPQFIFQYYREEENGRGNFPPRFSGLQFPNYSSELNVNALELDDSALYLCASSTLKRGGNTDTQYFGPGTRLTVL.

The V gene is TRBV4-2, the J gene TRBJ2-2; TRBD1 aligns across 7 bases. With V trimmed by 1 base and J by 6 bases, 2 bases remained unmatched. Germline V gives CDR1 LGHNA, CDR2 YNFKEQ. The CDR3 has 14 residues. The CDR3 reads CASSQGQGSGELFF. For the CDR3, the DNA is TGTGCCAGCAGCCAAGGACAGGGTTCCGGGGAGCTGTTTTTT.

This clone was detected only a few times. The chain carries TRBV13 and TRBJ1-1; 9 bases line up with TRBD1. The CDR3 runs 14 residues. Germline values: CDR1 PRHDT, CDR2 FYEKMQ (reference sequence). V trimming: 3 bases; J trimming: 1 base; junction bases outside the gene matches: 0. The CDR3 loop is CASSLGQGNTEAFF. The CDR3 DNA is TGTGCCAGCAGCTTGGGACAGGGGAACACTGAAGCTTTCTTT.

The chain recombines TRBV19 with TRBJ2-7; 10 bases match TRBD1. The CDR3 runs 13 residues. CDR1 LNHDA and CDR2 SQIVND come from the germline V gene (reference sequence). V gave up 6 bases and J gave up 4 bases; unmatched junction bases: 3. The CDR3 nucleotides read TGTGCCAGTAGCGGGACAGGGGCGTACGAGCAGTACTTC. Residues: CASSGTGAYEQYF.

This clone was seen only a few times. The chain employs TRBV19 and TRBJ1-1, with D perhaps TRBD1 (6 bases). From germline, CDR1 is LNHDA and CDR2 SQIVND (reference sequence). The CDR3 has 15 amino acids. The V and J ends lost 6 bases and 3 bases respectively, with 17 bases between them. The CDR3 coding sequence is TGTGCCAGTAGGTTAACAGGGATGGGCGACACTGAAGCTTTCTTT. Amino acids: CASRLTGMGDTEAFF.

This clone was observed once. The chain employs TRBV2 and TRBJ1-6, with a weak D call TRBD1 (6 bases). The CDR3 length is 14 residues. V lost 6 bases and J 10 bases, leaving 16 bases between the germline ends. Per germline, CDR1 SNHLY and CDR2 FYNNEI. CDR3 region: CASRRGGRESPLHF. In DNA, the CDR3 is TGTGCCAGCAGGAGGGGGGGAAGAGAATCACCCCTCCACTTT.

The chain is built from TRBV4-2 and TRBJ1-2, with D unclear. CDR3 size: 15 residues. The germline gives CDR1 LGHNA, CDR2 YNFKEQ. The V gene lost 0 bases and the J gene lost 0 bases, with 8 bases spanning the gap. The CDR3 protein is CASSQDLYANYGYTF. The CDR3 DNA is TGTGCCAGCAGCCAAGATCTATACGCTAACTATGGCTACACCTTC.

This chain links TRBV30 with TRBJ2-7; 7 bases align to TRBD1. V trimming: 2 bases; J trimming: 5 bases; junction bases outside the gene matches: 12. CDR1 and CDR2 (germline): GTSNPN, SVGIG (reference sequence). CDR3 length: 15 amino acids. CDR3 region: CAWSIRATGKHEQYF. CDR3 bases: TGTGCCTGGAGTATCCGCGCGACAGGGAAGCACGAGCAGTACTTC.